The 15 T cell receptor beta chains in this list originate from one sample, sequenced in a study of blood T cells in healthy people across ages. A second PCR of roughly 7 to 11 cycles used a sample-barcoded 5' primer and a J-beta primer mix. TCRdb analysed the 5' RACE reads with MiXCR anew, one entry per CDR3 protein. The sample has 600,000 to 800,000 distinct CDR3 sequences; 20% to 25% are singletons. Input material: blood. Source of these receptors: a man in his 70s in good health.

This clonotype has more than one count but fewer than ten. The chain recombines TRBV6-5 with TRBJ2-7, with 9 bases fitting TRBD1. V was pared by 11 bases and J by 2 bases, with 4 bases of the junction left unmatched. CDR3 length: 12 amino acids. CDR1 MNHEY and CDR2 SVGAGI come from the germline V gene. The CDR3, as DNA: TGTGCCGGCGACAGGGGGACCTACGAGCAGTACTTC. This encodes CAGDRGTYEQYF.

This clonotype has a count of ten or more. The V gene is TRBV7-9, the J gene TRBJ2-1; no firm D call. V was clipped by 6 bases and J by 6 bases, with 6 bases between them. The CDR3 runs to 11 residues. The germline CDR1 and CDR2 sequences are SEHNR and FQNEAQ (reference sequence). The CDR3 DNA follows: TGTGCCAGCAGGGGCGGCAATGAGCAGTTCTTC. Encoded protein: CASRGGNEQFF.

Turning to this clonotype: A clone one base away is much larger, so this may be a read error. The V call is TRBV9, the J call TRBJ2-5, with D perhaps being TRBD1 or TRBD2 (6 bases each). Germline-derived CDR1 and CDR2 are SGDLS and YYNGEE. The CDR3 consists of 14 residues. The CDR3 sequence: CGSSGGGPQETQYF. In nucleotides, the CDR3 is TGTGGCAGCAGCGGAGGGGGACCCCAAGAGACCCAGTACTTC. Together with reference TRBV9 and TRBJ2-5, the CDR3 gives the full variable domain: DSGVTQTPKHLITATGQRVTLRCSPRSGDLSVYWYQQSLDQGLQFLIQYYNGEERAKGNILERFSAQQFPDLHSELNLSSLELGDSALYFCGSSGGGPQETQYFGPGTRLLVL.

The chain recombines TRBV6-5 with TRBJ1-5; 7 bases are shared with TRBD1. This CDR3 has 13 residues. Germline trimming cut 4 bases from V and 4 bases from J; bases unmatched to any gene: 1. The germline V gene has CDR1 MNHEY and CDR2 SVGAGI. As DNA, the CDR3 is TGTGCCAGCAGTTGGGACAGAAATCAGCCCCAGCATTTT. It yields the protein CASSWDRNQPQHF.

The chain recombines TRBV2 with TRBJ2-3; D gene ambiguous. This CDR3 has 11 amino acids. Between the trimmed V and J ends, which lost 3 bases and 7 bases, there was a span of 5 bases. The V gene's germline CDR1 is SNHLY and CDR2 FYNNEI. The CDR3 nucleotides read TGTGCCAGCAGTGACCTCTATACGCAGTATTTT. Translated: CASSDLYTQYF.

This clonotype was found a few times. At one boundary the junction diverges from the germline segment, which might be a read error. The genes are TRBV28 and TRBJ1-3; the D gene is possibly TRBD1 (5 bases). The germline V gene has CDR1 MDHEN and CDR2 SYDVKM. The CDR3 has 15 residues. The chain's CDR3 is CASSLPTGSGNTIYF. CDR3 bases: TGTGCCAGTAGTTTACCTACAGGCTCTGGAAACACCATATATTTT.

This clonotype occurred a few times. This rearrangement joins TRBV5-1 to TRBJ2-1; D remains ambiguous. Trimming removed 0 bases at V and 9 bases at J, with 22 bases between. Germline lookup yields CDR1 SGHRS and CDR2 YFSETQ. The CDR3 loop spans 17 amino acids. The CDR3 protein is CASSLGAARISWIEQFF. CDR3 sequence (DNA): TGCGCCAGCAGCTTGGGGGCGGCAAGAATTAGCTGGATTGAGCAGTTCTTC.

The chain has TRBV28 and TRBJ2-5; D may correspond to TRBD1 or TRBD2 (7 bases each). The J call is in doubt because the DNA end fits TRBJ2-7 better. The CDR3 spans 17 residues. The germline V gene has CDR1 MDHEN and CDR2 SYDVKM. The DNA of the CDR3 is TGTGCCAGCAGGTCGCGACTGGGAGGGGACAGTTCCTACGAGCAGTACTTC. It yields the protein CASRSRLGGDSSYEQYF.

In this sample, this clonotype turned up a few times. The junction differs from germline at one of its ends, possibly a read error. V gene TRBV18 combines with J gene TRBJ2-5; the D is unclear. The CDR3 contains 15 residues. Germline CDR1 KGHSH, CDR2 LQKENI. The CDR3 DNA reads TGTGCCAGCTCGGCGGTAACGGCTGACCAAGAGACCCAGTGCTTC. Its translation is CASSAVTADQETQCF.

The J gene is TRBJ2-6, the V gene TRBV6-6; a possible D gene is TRBD1 (5 bases). Germline-derived CDR1 and CDR2 are MNHNY and SVGAGI (reference sequence). There are 17 residues in the CDR3. With 4 bases removed from V and 0 bases from J, the gap between germline ends came to 13 bases. CDR3 in DNA: TGTGCCAGCAGTTCCCGACAGTTGGGCTCTGGGGCCAACGTCCTGACTTTC. Translation: CASSSRQLGSGANVLTF.

This chain uses TRBV20-1 with TRBJ2-5; D might be TRBD1 (5 bases). This CDR3 has 12 amino acids. Germline lookup yields CDR1 DFQATT and CDR2 SNEGSKA (reference sequence). V shed 3 bases and J shed 3 bases, with 8 bases lying between them. CDR3 sequence reads: CSASAGKETQYF. DNA for the CDR3: TGCAGTGCTAGTGCAGGGAAAGAGACCCAGTACTTC.

This clonotype was observed a handful of times. This sequence joins TRBV5-1 and TRBJ2-5, with 15 bases matching TRBD2. J was trimmed by 1 base and V by 0 bases; bases with no gene match: 1. From germline, CDR1 is SGHRS and CDR2 YFSETQ. This CDR3 contains 17 residues. The chain's CDR3 is CASSLGTSGRAQETQYF. DNA for the CDR3: TGCGCCAGCAGCTTGGGGACTAGCGGGAGGGCCCAAGAGACCCAGTACTTC.

The chain joins TRBV5-1 to TRBJ2-1, with D perhaps TRBD2 (6 bases). CDR3 length: 16 residues. V lost 0 bases and J 0 bases, leaving 10 bases between the germline ends. Germline V gene data show CDR1 as SGHRS and CDR2 as YFSETQ. The DNA of the CDR3 is TGCGCCAGCAGCTTGGAAGCGGGTAGCTCCTACAATGAGCAGTTCTTC. It codes for CASSLEAGSSYNEQFF. Drawing the rest from reference TRBV5-1 and TRBJ2-1, the complete variable domain is KAGVTQTPRYLIKTRGQQVTLSCSPISGHRSVSWYQQTPGQGLQFLFEYFSETQRNKGNFPGRFSGRQFSNSRSEMNVSTLELGDSALYLCASSLEAGSSYNEQFFGPGTRLTVL.

The DNA of the CDR3 is TGTGCCAGCAGTCCCGCACTAGCGGGAGAGGACACCGGGGAGCTGTTTTTT. Translated, it gives CASSPALAGEDTGELFF. V gene TRBV27 combines with J gene TRBJ2-2, with 11 bases aligning to TRBD2. Germline V gives CDR1 MNHEY, CDR2 SMNVEV (reference sequence). This CDR3 comprises 17 residues. V gave up 5 bases and J gave up 3 bases; unmatched junction bases: 8.

This clonotype was seen many times. The V call is TRBV5-5, the J call TRBJ2-1; D possibly corresponds to TRBD1 (5 bases). Germline-derived CDR1 and CDR2 are SGHKS and YYEKEE (reference sequence). The CDR3 extends over 13 amino acids. V dropped 3 bases and J dropped 12 bases, with 16 bases sitting between them. The CDR3, as DNA: TGTGCCAGCAGCTCTCTTTGGGGCCCGGGGCAGTTCTTC. It yields the protein CASSSLWGPGQFF.